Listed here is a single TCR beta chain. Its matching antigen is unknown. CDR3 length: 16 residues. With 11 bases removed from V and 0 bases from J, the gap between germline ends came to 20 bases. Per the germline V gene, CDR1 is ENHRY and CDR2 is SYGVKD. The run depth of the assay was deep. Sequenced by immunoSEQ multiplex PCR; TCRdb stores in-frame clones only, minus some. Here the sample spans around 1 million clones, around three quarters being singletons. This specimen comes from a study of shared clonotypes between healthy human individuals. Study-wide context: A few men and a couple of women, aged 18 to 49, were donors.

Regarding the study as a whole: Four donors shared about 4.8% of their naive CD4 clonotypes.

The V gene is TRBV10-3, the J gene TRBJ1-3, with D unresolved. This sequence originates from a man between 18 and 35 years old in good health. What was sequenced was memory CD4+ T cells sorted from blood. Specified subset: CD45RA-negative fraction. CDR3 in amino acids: CAARGASNSSGNTIYF. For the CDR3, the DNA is TGTGCCGCACGGGGTGCGAGTAACAGCTCTGGAAACACCATATATTTT.